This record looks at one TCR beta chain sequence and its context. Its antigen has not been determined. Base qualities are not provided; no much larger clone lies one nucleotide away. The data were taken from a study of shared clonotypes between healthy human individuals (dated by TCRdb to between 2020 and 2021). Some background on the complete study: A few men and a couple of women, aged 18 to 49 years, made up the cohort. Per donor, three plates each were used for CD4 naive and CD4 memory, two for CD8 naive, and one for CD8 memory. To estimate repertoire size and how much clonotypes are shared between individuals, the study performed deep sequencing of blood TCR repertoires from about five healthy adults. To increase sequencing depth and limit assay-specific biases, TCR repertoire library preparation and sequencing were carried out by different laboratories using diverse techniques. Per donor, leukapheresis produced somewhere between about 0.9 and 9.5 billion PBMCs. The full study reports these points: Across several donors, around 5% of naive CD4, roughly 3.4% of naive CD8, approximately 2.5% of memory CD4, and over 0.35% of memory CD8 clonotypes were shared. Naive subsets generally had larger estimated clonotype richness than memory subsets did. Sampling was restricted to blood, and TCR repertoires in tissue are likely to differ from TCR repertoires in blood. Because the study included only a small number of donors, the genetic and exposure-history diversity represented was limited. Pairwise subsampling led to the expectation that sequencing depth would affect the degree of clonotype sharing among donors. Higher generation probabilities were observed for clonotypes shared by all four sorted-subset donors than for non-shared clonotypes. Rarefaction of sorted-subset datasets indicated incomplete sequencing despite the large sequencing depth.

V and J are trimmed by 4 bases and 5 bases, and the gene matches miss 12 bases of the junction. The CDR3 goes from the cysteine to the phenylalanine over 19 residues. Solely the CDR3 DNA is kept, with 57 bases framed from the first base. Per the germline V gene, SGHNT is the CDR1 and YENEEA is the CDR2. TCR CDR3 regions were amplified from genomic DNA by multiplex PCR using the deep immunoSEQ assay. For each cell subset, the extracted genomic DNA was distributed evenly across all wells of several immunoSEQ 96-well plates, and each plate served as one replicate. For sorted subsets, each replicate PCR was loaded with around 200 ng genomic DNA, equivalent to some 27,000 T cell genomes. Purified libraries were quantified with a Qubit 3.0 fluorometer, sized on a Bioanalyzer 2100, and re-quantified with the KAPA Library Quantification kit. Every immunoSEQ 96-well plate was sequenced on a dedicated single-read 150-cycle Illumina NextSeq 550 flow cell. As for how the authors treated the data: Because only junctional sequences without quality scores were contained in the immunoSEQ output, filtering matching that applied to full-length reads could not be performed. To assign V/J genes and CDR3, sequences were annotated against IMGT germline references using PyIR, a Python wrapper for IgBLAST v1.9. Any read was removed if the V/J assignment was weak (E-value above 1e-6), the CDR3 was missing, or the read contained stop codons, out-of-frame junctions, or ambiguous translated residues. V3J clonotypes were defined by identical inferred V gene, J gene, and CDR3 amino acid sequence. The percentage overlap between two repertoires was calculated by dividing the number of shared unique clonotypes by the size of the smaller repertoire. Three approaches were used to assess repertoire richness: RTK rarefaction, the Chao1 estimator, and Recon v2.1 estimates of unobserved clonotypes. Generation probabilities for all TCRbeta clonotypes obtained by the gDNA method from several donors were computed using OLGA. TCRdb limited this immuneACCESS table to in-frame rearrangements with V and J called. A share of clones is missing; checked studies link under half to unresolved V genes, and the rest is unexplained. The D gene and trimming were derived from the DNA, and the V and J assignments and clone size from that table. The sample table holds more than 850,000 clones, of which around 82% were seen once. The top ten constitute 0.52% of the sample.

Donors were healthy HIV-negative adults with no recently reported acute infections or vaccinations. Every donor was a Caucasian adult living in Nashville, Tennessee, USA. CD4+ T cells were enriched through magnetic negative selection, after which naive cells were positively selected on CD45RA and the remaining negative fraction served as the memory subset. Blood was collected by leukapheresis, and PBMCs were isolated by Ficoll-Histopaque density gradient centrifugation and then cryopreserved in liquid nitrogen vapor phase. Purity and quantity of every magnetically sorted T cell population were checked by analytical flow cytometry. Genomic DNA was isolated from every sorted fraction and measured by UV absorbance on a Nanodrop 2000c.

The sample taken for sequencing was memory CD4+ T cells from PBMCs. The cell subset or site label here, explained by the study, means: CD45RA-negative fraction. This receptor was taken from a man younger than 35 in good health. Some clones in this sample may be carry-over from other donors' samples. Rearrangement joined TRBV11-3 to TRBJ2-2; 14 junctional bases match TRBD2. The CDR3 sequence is CASSSRLGLAGDGTGELFF. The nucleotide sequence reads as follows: TGTGCCAGCAGCTCCCGATTGGGACTAGCGGGAGATGGGACCGGGGAGCTGTTTTTT.